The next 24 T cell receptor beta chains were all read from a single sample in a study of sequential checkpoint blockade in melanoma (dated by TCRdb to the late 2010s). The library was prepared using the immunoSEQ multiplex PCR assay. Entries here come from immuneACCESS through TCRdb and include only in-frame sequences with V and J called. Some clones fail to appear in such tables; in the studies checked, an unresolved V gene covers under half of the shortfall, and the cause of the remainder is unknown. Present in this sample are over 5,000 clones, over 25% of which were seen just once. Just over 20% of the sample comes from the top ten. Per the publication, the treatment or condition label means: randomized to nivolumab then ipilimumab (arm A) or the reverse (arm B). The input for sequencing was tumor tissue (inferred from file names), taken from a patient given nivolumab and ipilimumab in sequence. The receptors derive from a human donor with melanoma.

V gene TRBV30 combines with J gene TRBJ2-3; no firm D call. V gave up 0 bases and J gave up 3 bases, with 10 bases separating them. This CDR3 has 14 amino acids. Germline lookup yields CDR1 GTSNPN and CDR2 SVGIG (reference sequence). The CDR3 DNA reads TGTGCCTGGAGTGTATCCAGCGTAACAGATACGCAGTATTTT. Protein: CAWSVSSVTDTQYF. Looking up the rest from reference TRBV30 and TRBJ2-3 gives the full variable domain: SQTIHQWPATLVQPVGSPLSLECTVEGTSNPNLYWYRQAAGRGLQLLFYSVGIGQISSEVPQNLSASRPQDRQFILSSKKLLLSDSGFYLCAWSVSSVTDTQYFGPGTRLTVL.

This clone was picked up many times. The CDR3 nucleotides read TGTGCCAGCAGCCGAGGGACGGAGATCCGGACCCAGTACTTC. Protein: CASSRGTEIRTQYF. This chain connects TRBV11-3 to TRBJ2-5; D assignment may be TRBD1 or TRBD2 (5 bases each). V lost 5 bases, J lost 7 bases, and 17 bases lay in between. Germline assignment: CDR1 SGHNT and CDR2 YENEEA. This CDR3 comprises 14 residues.

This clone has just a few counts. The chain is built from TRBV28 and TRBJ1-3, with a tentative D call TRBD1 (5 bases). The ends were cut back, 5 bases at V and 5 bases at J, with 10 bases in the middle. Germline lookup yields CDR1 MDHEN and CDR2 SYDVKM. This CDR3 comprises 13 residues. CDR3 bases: TGTGCCAGCAGTCCCGAGGGGCGAAACACCATATATTTT. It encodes CASSPEGRNTIYF.

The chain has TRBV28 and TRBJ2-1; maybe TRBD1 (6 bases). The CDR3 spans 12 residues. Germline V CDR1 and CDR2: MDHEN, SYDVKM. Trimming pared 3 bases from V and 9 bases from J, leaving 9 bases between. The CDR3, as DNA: TGTGCCAGCAGTTTGAGGGGGAGTGAGCAGTTCTTC. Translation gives CASSLRGSEQFF.

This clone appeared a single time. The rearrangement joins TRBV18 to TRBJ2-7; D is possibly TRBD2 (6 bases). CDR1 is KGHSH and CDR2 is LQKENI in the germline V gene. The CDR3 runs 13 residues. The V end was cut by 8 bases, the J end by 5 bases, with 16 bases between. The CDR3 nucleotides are TGTGCCAGCCGAGATTCGGGGGAACACGAGCAGTACTTC. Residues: CASRDSGEHEQYF.

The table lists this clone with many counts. The CDR3 loop is CASSSARDRRLYGYTF. The CDR3 region has the DNA TGTGCCAGCAGCTCCGCCCGGGACAGAAGGCTCTATGGCTACACCTTC. The V call is TRBV11-3, the J call TRBJ1-2; 7 positions agree with TRBD1. This CDR3 contains 16 residues. The germline V gene has CDR1 SGHNT and CDR2 YENEEA. With V trimmed by 4 bases and J by 4 bases, 12 bases remained unmatched. Based on the CDR3 plus reference TRBV11-3 and TRBJ1-2, the full variable domain is EAGVVQSPRYKIIEKKQPVAFWCNPISGHNTLYWYLQNLGQGPELLIRYENEEAVDDSQLPKDRFSAERLKGVDSTLKIQPAELGDSAVYLCASSSARDRRLYGYTFGSGTRLTVV.

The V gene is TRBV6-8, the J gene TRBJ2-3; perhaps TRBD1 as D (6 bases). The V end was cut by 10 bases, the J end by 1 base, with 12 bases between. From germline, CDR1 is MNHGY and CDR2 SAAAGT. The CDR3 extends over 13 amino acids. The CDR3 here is CAIMAGGTDTQYF. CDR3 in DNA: TGTGCCATCATGGCAGGGGGCACAGATACGCAGTATTTT.

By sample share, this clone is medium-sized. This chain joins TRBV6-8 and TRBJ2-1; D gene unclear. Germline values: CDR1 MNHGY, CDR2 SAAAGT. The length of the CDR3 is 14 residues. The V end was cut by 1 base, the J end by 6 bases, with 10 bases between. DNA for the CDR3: TGTGCCAGCAGTTACTTACCCCTACCCAATGAGCAGTTCTTC. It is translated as CASSYLPLPNEQFF.

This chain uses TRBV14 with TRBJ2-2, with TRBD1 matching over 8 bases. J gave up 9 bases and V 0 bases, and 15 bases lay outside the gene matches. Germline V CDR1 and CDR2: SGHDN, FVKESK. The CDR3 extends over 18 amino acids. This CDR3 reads CASSQEILSRGRNRELFF. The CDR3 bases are TGTGCCAGCAGCCAAGAGATATTAAGCAGGGGGCGTAACAGGGAGCTGTTTTTT.

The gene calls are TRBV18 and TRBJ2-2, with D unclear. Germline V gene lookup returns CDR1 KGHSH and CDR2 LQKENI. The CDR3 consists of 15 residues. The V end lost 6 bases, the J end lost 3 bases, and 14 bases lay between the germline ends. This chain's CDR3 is CASSLGGRDTGELFF. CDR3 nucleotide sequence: TGTGCCAGCTCCCTTGGCGGACGGGACACCGGGGAGCTGTTTTTT.

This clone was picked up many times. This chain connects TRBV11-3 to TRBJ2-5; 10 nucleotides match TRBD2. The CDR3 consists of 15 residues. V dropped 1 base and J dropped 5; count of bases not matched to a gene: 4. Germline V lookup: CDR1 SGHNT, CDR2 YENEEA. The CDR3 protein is CASSLGAGGPETQYF. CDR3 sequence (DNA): TGTGCCAGCAGCTTAGGAGCGGGGGGGCCGGAGACCCAGTACTTC.

In nucleotides, the CDR3 is TGTGCCAGCAATAGCGGGGGAGGGACCGGGGAGCTGTTTTTT. It specifies CASNSGGGTGELFF. V is TRBV9 and J is TRBJ2-2; TRBD2 agrees at 9 bases. CDR1 and CDR2 from the germline V gene are SGDLS and YYNGEE. V trimming: 6 bases; J trimming: 5 bases; junction bases outside the gene matches: 5. The CDR3 sequence is 14 residues long.

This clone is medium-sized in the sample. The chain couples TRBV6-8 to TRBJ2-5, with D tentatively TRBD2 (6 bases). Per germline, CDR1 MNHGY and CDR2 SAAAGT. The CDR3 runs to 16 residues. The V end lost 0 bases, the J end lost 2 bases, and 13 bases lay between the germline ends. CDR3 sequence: CASSYSWLAKQETQYF. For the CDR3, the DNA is TGTGCCAGCAGTTACTCTTGGCTAGCGAAACAAGAGACCCAGTACTTC.

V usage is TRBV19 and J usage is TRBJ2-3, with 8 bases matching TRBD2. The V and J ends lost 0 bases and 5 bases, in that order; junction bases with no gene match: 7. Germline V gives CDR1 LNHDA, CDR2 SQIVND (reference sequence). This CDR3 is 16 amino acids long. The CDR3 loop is CASSIDEAGVGDTQYF. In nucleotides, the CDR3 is TGTGCCAGTAGTATAGATGAAGCGGGAGTGGGAGATACGCAGTATTTT. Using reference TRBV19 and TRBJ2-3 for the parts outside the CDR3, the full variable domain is DGGITQSPKYLFRKEGQNVTLSCEQNLNHDAMYWYRQDPGQGLRLIYYSQIVNDFQKGDIAEGYSVSREKKESFPLTVTSAQKNPTAFYLCASSIDEAGVGDTQYFGPGTRLTVL.

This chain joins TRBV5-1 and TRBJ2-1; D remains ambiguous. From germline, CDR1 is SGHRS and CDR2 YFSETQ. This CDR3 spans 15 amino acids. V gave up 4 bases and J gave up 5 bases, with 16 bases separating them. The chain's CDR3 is CASSLRISGDNEQFF. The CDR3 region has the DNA TGCGCCAGCAGCCTCCGGATCTCAGGAGACAATGAGCAGTTCTTC.

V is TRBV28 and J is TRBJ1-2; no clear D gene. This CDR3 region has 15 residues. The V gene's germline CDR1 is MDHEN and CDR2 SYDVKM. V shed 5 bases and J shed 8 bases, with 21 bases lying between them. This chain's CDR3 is CASSLSDASEEGYTF. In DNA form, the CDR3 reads TGTGCCAGCAGTCTATCGGACGCCAGCGAGGAGGGCTACACCTTC.

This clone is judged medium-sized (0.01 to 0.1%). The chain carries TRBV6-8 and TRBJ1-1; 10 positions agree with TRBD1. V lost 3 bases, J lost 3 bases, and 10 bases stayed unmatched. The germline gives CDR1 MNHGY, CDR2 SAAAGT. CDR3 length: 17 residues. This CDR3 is CASSYFGTGARYTEAFF. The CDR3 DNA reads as TGTGCCAGCAGTTATTTTGGGACAGGGGCGAGGTACACTGAAGCTTTCTTT.

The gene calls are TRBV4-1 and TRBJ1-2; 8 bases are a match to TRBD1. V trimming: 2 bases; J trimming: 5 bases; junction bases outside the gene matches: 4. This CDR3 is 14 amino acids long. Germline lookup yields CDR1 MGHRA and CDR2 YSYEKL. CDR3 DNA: TGCGCCAGCAGCCAAACAGGGGGGGGTTATGGCTACACCTTC. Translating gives CASSQTGGGYGYTF.

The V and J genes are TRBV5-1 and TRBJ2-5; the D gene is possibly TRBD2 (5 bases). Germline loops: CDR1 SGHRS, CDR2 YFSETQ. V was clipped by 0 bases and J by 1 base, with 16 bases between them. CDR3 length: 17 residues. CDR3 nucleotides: TGCGCCAGCAGCTTGGGGAGGTCTAGTAGGTTCCAAGAGACCCAGTACTTC. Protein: CASSLGRSSRFQETQYF.

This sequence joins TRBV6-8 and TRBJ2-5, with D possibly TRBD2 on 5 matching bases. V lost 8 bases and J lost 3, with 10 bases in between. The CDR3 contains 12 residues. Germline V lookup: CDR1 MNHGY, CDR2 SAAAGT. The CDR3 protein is CASGSNEETQYF. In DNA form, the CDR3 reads TGTGCCAGCGGGAGCAACGAAGAGACCCAGTACTTC.

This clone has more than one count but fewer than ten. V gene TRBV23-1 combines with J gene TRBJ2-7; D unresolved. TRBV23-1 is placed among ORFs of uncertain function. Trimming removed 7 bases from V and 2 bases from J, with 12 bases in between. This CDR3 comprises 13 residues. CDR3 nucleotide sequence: TGCGCCAGCAACTCGGGCAGTACCTACGAGCAGTACTTC. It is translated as CASNSGSTYEQYF.

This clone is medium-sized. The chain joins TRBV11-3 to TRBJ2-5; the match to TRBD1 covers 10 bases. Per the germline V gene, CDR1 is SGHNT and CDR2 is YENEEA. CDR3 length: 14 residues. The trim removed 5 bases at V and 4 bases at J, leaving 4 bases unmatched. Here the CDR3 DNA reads TGTGCCAGCAGCCCGGGACAGGGGATAGAGACCCAGTACTTC. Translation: CASSPGQGIETQYF. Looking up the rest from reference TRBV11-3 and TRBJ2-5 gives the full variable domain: EAGVVQSPRYKIIEKKQPVAFWCNPISGHNTLYWYLQNLGQGPELLIRYENEEAVDDSQLPKDRFSAERLKGVDSTLKIQPAELGDSAVYLCASSPGQGIETQYFGPGTRLLVL.

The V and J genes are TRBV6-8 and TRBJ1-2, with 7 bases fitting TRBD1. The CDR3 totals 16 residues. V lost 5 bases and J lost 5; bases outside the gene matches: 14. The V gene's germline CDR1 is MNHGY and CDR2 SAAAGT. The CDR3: CASSQGQLRRPYGYTF. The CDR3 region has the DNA TGTGCCAGCAGTCAGGGACAGCTGAGAAGGCCTTATGGCTACACCTTC.

The CDR3 reads CASSIGLGGQETQYF. The DNA of the CDR3 is TGTGCCAGTAGTATAGGACTAGGCGGTCAAGAGACCCAGTACTTC. The chain recombines TRBV19 with TRBJ2-5; possibly TRBD2 for D (6 bases). Germline CDR1 reads LNHDA; CDR2 reads SQIVND (reference sequence). The CDR3 is made up of 15 amino acids. V was trimmed by 1 base and J by 2 bases, leaving 11 bases between them.